Each of the 23 T cell receptor beta chains below was sequenced from the same sample in a study of radiation and T cells in renal cell carcinoma. Time point denoted: blood 2 weeks post-SBRT. The treatment: 15 Gy SBRT to primary tumor, nephrectomy 4 weeks later. The data were produced by immunoSEQ multiplex PCR, yet TCRdb's version contains in-frame clones alone and is incomplete. There are about 150,000 clones in the sample; about 91% occur only once, and over 10% lies in the top ten. Sequenced material: blood, taken from a patient whose treatment included radiotherapy and nephrectomy. The receptors were sampled from a woman aged 45 to 65 with renal cell carcinoma.

The rearrangement uses TRBV1 and TRBJ2-2; the table names TRBD1, a call not compared with the DNA. TRBV1 is annotated as a pseudogene. This CDR3 is 17 amino acids long. The CDR3 coding sequence is TGCACCAGCAGCCAAACCTTGACAAACCCTTGGACCGGGGAGCTGTTTTTT. Protein: CTSSQTLTNPWTGELFF.

The gene calls are TRBV9 and TRBJ2-3; possibly TRBD1 or TRBD2 for D (6 bases each). Trimming stripped 0 bases from V and 1 base from J, with 18 bases between. CDR3 length: 18 amino acids. The germline gives CDR1 SGDLS, CDR2 YYNGEE. DNA of the CDR3: TGTGCCAGCAGCGTAGGGGTGGGGGGCGCGTTAGGCACAGATACGCAGTATTTT. It specifies CASSVGVGGALGTDTQYF.

This sequence joins TRBV9 and TRBJ1-6; the match to TRBD1 covers 8 bases. The CDR3 sequence is 15 residues long. Germline CDR1 reads SGDLS; CDR2 reads YYNGEE. V lost 0 bases to trimming and J lost 10 bases; unmatched junction nucleotides: 6. The CDR3 sequence: CASSVGPGGESPLHF. The CDR3 nucleotides read TGTGCCAGCAGCGTAGGACCAGGGGGCGAATCACCCCTCCACTTT.

The chain combines TRBV10-1 with TRBJ2-1; no firm D call. CDR3 length equals 16 residues. The germline V gene encodes CDR1 WNHNN and CDR2 SYGVQD (reference sequence). V was pared by 3 bases and J by 2 bases, with 14 bases between. This chain's CDR3 is CASSEVVNGTYNEQFF. The CDR3 region has the DNA TGCGCCAGCAGTGAAGTGGTCAATGGCACCTACAATGAGCAGTTCTTC.

The chain couples TRBV5-8 to TRBJ2-2; D ambiguous. The V and J ends lost 0 bases and 1 base respectively, with 4 bases between them. CDR1 and CDR2 from the germline V gene are SGHTS and YDEGEE. The CDR3 sequence is 14 residues long. Here the CDR3 DNA reads TGTGCCAGCAGCTTGGGACAGAACACCGGGGAGCTGTTTTTT. This translates into CASSLGQNTGELFF.

The chain couples TRBV19 to TRBJ1-3; D perhaps matches TRBD1 (6 bases). V was shortened by 0 bases and J by 0 bases, with 6 bases between the two germline ends. CDR1 and CDR2 from the germline V gene are LNHDA and SQIVND (reference sequence). This CDR3 has 15 amino acids. The CDR3 DNA follows: TGTGCCAGTAGTATAGAGGACAGCTCTGGAAACACCATATATTTT. Translating gives CASSIEDSSGNTIYF.

This clone was seen just once. J is TRBJ1-2 and V is TRBV5-1; D ambiguous. Germline V gives CDR1 SGHRS, CDR2 YFSETQ. V lost 1 base and J 4 bases, leaving 14 bases between the germline ends. CDR3 size: 15 residues. This CDR3 is CASSLMPEGTYGYTF. The CDR3 DNA sequence: TGCGCCAGCAGCTTGATGCCAGAGGGAACCTATGGCTACACCTTC.

The gene calls are TRBV6-5 and TRBJ1-2, with 7 bases aligning to TRBD1. The CDR3 consists of 15 residues. Germline V gives CDR1 MNHEY, CDR2 SVGAGI. Unmatched junction bases numbered 6, after V lost 5 bases and J lost 0 bases. The CDR3 loop is CASSDWTGANYGYTF. CDR3 in DNA: TGTGCCAGCAGTGACTGGACAGGCGCTAACTATGGCTACACCTTC.

The J gene is TRBJ1-2, the V gene TRBV7-9; 8 bases fit TRBD1. Germline assignment: CDR1 SEHNR and CDR2 FQNEAQ (reference sequence). V shed 5 bases, J shed 5 bases, and the junction held 7 bases outside the gene matches. This CDR3 spans 14 amino acids. The DNA for the CDR3 is TGTGCCAGCAGCCGCAGACAGGGGTATTATGGCTACACCTTC. Amino acids: CASSRRQGYYGYTF.

CDR3 region: CSVEDIITGGRDTQYF. The CDR3, as DNA: TGCAGCGTTGAAGATATCATTACGGGGGGCCGAGATACGCAGTATTTT. V is TRBV29-1 and J is TRBJ2-3; D may be TRBD2 (7 bases). This CDR3 has 16 residues. Germline V gives CDR1 SQVTM, CDR2 ANQGSEA. The ends were cut back, 0 bases at V and 5 bases at J, with 18 bases in the middle.

J is TRBJ1-2 and V is TRBV7-2, with D uncertain. The CDR3 length is 12 residues. The V gene lost 5 bases and the J gene lost 7 bases, with 11 bases spanning the gap. The germline V gene encodes CDR1 SGHTA and CDR2 FQGNSA. This CDR3 is CASSIGGRGYTF. The CDR3 DNA reads as TGTGCCAGCAGCATCGGAGGACGTGGCTACACCTTC.

This chain links TRBV6-6 with TRBJ1-1, with D hard to call. V gave up 2 bases and J gave up 5 bases, with 9 bases separating them. The V gene's germline CDR1 is MNHNY and CDR2 SVGAGI (reference sequence). CDR3 length: 13 amino acids. The CDR3 spells CASSYPDNTEAFF. CDR3 bases: TGTGCCAGCAGTTACCCCGACAATACTGAAGCTTTCTTT.

The chain is built from TRBV19 and TRBJ1-5, with 9 bases that match TRBD1. V lost 5 bases, J lost 6 bases, and 11 bases stayed unmatched. The CDR3 consists of 16 residues. CDR1 LNHDA and CDR2 SQIVND come from the germline V gene (reference sequence). CDR3 region: CASSLFWDRESQPQHF. The CDR3 DNA follows: TGTGCCAGTAGTCTATTTTGGGACAGGGAAAGTCAGCCCCAGCATTTT.

The CDR3 DNA reads as TGTGCCAGCAGCTCGAAAGGGGCCCGGGGGGACACCTACAATGAGCAGTTCTTC. Translating it yields CASSSKGARGDTYNEQFF. J is TRBJ2-1 and V is TRBV7-3; tentatively, D is TRBD2 (7 bases). Germline V gene sequence: CDR1 SGHTA, CDR2 FQGTGA. The CDR3 contains 18 residues. The V end was cut by 4 bases, the J end by 2 bases, with 21 bases between.

This rearrangement joins TRBV2 to TRBJ2-5; D is perhaps TRBD1 (6 bases). The germline gives CDR1 SNHLY, CDR2 FYNNEI. CDR3 length equals 13 residues. V was cut by 4 bases and J by 5 bases, with 11 bases left in between. The CDR3 DNA sequence: TGTGCCAGCAGTGTTACAGGGATGGAGACCCAGTACTTC. Translating gives CASSVTGMETQYF.

The J gene is TRBJ2-7, the V gene TRBV6-6, with no clear D. The CDR3 runs to 13 residues. Trimming stripped 4 bases from V and 5 bases from J, with 12 bases between. Looked up from germline, CDR1 is MNHNY and CDR2 is SVGAGI (reference sequence). The DNA of the CDR3 is TGTGCCAGCAGTTCCCCCCGCCGGGACGAGCAGTACTTC. Amino acids: CASSSPRRDEQYF.

The chain is built from TRBV4-1 and TRBJ2-5; 8 positions match TRBD1. Germline V CDR1 and CDR2: MGHRA, YSYEKL. The junction had 9 bases not matched to a gene; V was cut back by 1 base and J by 5 bases. This CDR3 spans 16 amino acids. This CDR3 reads CASSQAMDRVRETQYF. DNA for the CDR3: TGCGCCAGCAGCCAAGCGATGGACAGGGTAAGGGAGACCCAGTACTTC.

This clone was counted a few times. The chain combines TRBV7-9 with TRBJ1-4; the match to TRBD1 covers 7 bases. CDR1 and CDR2 from the germline V gene are SEHNR and FQNEAQ (reference sequence). The length of the CDR3 is 14 residues. J gave up 7 bases and V 4 bases, and 6 bases lay outside the gene matches. The CDR3 nucleotides are TGTGCCAGCAGCTCGACAGGGAGGGGTGAAAAACTGTTTTTT. This sequence encodes CASSSTGRGEKLFF.

In this sample, this clone turned up a few times. The V and J genes are TRBV19 and TRBJ2-1; 7 nucleotides align to TRBD2. CDR3 length: 15 amino acids. The ends lost 0 bases at V and 5 bases at J; junction bases unmatched: 4. From germline, CDR1 is LNHDA and CDR2 SQIVND (reference sequence). This chain's CDR3 is CASSIDGGTNNEQFF. The CDR3 DNA reads as TGTGCCAGTAGTATAGATGGGGGGACTAACAATGAGCAGTTCTTC.

The V and J genes are TRBV5-8 and TRBJ2-7, with D perhaps TRBD1 or TRBD2 (5 bases each). Trimming left V 4 bases short and J 2 bases short, with 16 bases between. CDR1 SGHTS and CDR2 YDEGEE come from the germline V gene. The CDR3 has 15 amino acids. CDR3 nucleotide sequence: TGTGCCAGCAGCCCCCTGGGGGTCTTTCCCTACGAGCAGTACTTC. This sequence encodes CASSPLGVFPYEQYF.

This clone occurred a few times. The chain joins TRBV5-5 to TRBJ1-6; 9 bases map to TRBD1. The V gene end was trimmed by 4 bases and the J gene end by 3 bases; junction bases not matched to a gene: 2. From germline, CDR1 is SGHKS and CDR2 YYEKEE (reference sequence). This CDR3 is 15 amino acids long. The CDR3: CASSRQGDYNSPLHF. As DNA, the CDR3 is TGTGCCAGCAGCAGACAGGGGGACTATAATTCACCCCTCCACTTT.

This clone was picked up a small number of times. A junction end diverges from the germline sequence, so it may reflect a read error. The J gene is TRBJ1-4, the V gene TRBV4-3; no reliable D call. The CDR3 loop spans 11 amino acids. CDR1 is LGHNA and CDR2 is YSLEER in the germline V gene. This CDR3 is CASSQESRDAF. The CDR3 bases are TGCGCCAGCAGCCAAGAATCAAGGGATGCCTTT.

The V gene is TRBV6-5, the J gene TRBJ1-4; D is unresolved. V was clipped by 2 bases and J by 4 bases, with 11 bases between them. The germline gives CDR1 MNHEY, CDR2 SVGAGI. CDR3 size: 15 residues. The DNA of the CDR3 is TGTGCCAGCAGTTACCCGCCTCAATATAATGAAAAACTGTTTTTT. It is translated as CASSYPPQYNEKLFF.